The 28 T cell receptor beta chains presented below share a single source sample, sequenced in a study of T cell changes during pregnancy in multiple sclerosis. Profiling relied on immunoSEQ multiplex PCR, and the TCRdb table lists in-frame clones only, not all of them. The repertoire has about 75,000 clones, 89% of them found once; the top ten carry roughly 1%. The sample consisted of peripheral blood, taken in the first trimester of pregnancy. The receptors here all came from a female donor in good health, enrolled as a control in a pregnancy study.

The rearrangement links TRBV14 to TRBJ2-1; D gene uncertain. Germline CDR1 SGHDN, CDR2 FVKESK. The CDR3 totals 13 residues. Trimming removed 4 bases at V and 9 bases at J, with 13 bases between. CDR3 region: CASSLPMRFEQFF. The DNA of the CDR3 is TGTGCCAGCAGCCTCCCCATGAGATTTGAGCAGTTCTTC.

In DNA form, the CDR3 reads TGTGCCAGTAGTACCGACAGAGCCTCTAGCTCCTACGAGCAGTACTTC. This gives the protein CASSTDRASSSYEQYF. The genes are TRBV19 and TRBJ2-7; D is possibly TRBD1 (5 bases). V was pared by 4 bases and J by 0 bases, with 16 bases between. Germline CDR1 reads LNHDA; CDR2 reads SQIVND (reference sequence). This CDR3 spans 16 amino acids.

J is TRBJ1-6 and V is TRBV2, with D hard to call. The germline V gene has CDR1 SNHLY and CDR2 FYNNEI. The V gene lost 4 bases and the J gene lost 8 bases, with 21 bases spanning the gap. This CDR3 has 17 amino acids. CDR3 nucleotides: TGTGCCAGCAGTGGATTACACAGACGGATCGTTTATTCACCCCTCCACTTT. As protein: CASSGLHRRIVYSPLHF.

The genes are TRBV5-1 and TRBJ1-4, with 9 bases that match TRBD1. Trimming cost V 3 bases and J 5 bases; bases outside gene matches: 14. CDR3 length equals 18 residues. Germline CDR1 reads SGHRS; CDR2 reads YFSETQ. The CDR3 reads CASSSNLRGQGRNEKLFF. The CDR3 DNA reads as TGCGCCAGCAGCTCCAACCTTCGGGGACAGGGACGCAATGAAAAACTGTTTTTT.

In this sample, this clone turned up once. The chain recombines TRBV10-3 with TRBJ2-1; TRBD1 is a possible D gene (6 bases). The germline V gene encodes CDR1 ENHRY and CDR2 SYGVKD. V dropped 3 bases and J dropped 8 bases, with 11 bases sitting between them. There are 13 residues in the CDR3. The DNA of the CDR3 is TGTGCCATCAGTGATTCCAGGGGATATGAGCAGTTCTTC. Translation: CAISDSRGYEQFF.

This sequence joins TRBV7-9 and TRBJ1-5; D is perhaps TRBD1 (5 bases). V was trimmed by 1 base and J by 2 bases, leaving 15 bases between them. The CDR3 loop spans 17 amino acids. The V gene's germline CDR1 is SEHNR and CDR2 FQNEAQ (reference sequence). CDR3 nucleotide sequence: TGTGCCAGCAGCTTAGAATCGGGGGTTGTCGGCAATCAGCCCCAGCATTTT. This translates into CASSLESGVVGNQPQHF.

This rearrangement joins TRBV6-4 to TRBJ1-1, with 10 bases fitting TRBD1. Germline V CDR1 and CDR2: MRHNA, SNTAGT. V dropped 6 bases and J dropped 8; count of bases not matched to a gene: 3. There are 12 residues in the CDR3. The CDR3 DNA reads as TGTGCCAGCAGGGGGGGACAGGGGGAAGCTTTCTTT. Amino acids: CASRGGQGEAFF.

There are a few counts of this clone. This sequence joins TRBV7-8 and TRBJ1-2; TRBD1 matches at 9 bases. The CDR3 extends over 14 amino acids. Looked up from germline, CDR1 is SGHVS and CDR2 is FQNEAQ. J gave up 2 bases and V 3 bases, and 1 base lay outside the gene matches. The CDR3 sequence: CASSLTGGNYGYTF. The DNA for the CDR3 is TGTGCCAGCAGCTTGACAGGGGGGAACTATGGCTACACCTTC.

The chain carries TRBV5-6 and TRBJ2-7, with D perhaps TRBD1 (5 bases). The CDR3 sequence is 14 residues long. Trimming took 3 bases from V and 11 from J, leaving 21 bases between them. Germline assignment: CDR1 SGHDT and CDR2 YYEEEE. CDR3 bases: TGTGCCAGCAGCTGGGGCACGCCCGCCGGGTCGAAGTACTTC. This sequence encodes CASSWGTPAGSKYF.

The V gene is TRBV6-5, the J gene TRBJ1-1; D remains unclear. Trimming pared 0 bases from V and 1 base from J, leaving 9 bases between. The CDR3 length is 15 residues. Germline V gene lookup returns CDR1 MNHEY and CDR2 SVGAGI. CDR3 sequence (DNA): TGTGCCAGCAGTTACTCGAAGAGAACGAACACTGAAGCTTTCTTT. This sequence encodes CASSYSKRTNTEAFF.

The V and J genes are TRBV5-4 and TRBJ2-3; possible D gene TRBD2, 6 bases. The V end lost 4 bases, the J end lost 1 base, and 16 bases lay between the germline ends. Germline assignment: CDR1 SGHNT and CDR2 YYREEE (reference sequence). CDR3 length equals 16 residues. The CDR3 nucleotides read TGTGCCAGCAGCCCACTGCCCGGCGGGGGCACAGATACGCAGTATTTT. It specifies CASSPLPGGGTDTQYF. Full variable domain (outside the CDR3, taken from reference TRBV5-4 and TRBJ2-3): ETGVTQSPTHLIKTRGQQVTLRCSSQSGHNTVSWYQQALGQGPQFIFQYYREEENGRGNFPPRFSGLQFPNYSSELNVNALELDDSALYLCASSPLPGGGTDTQYFGPGTRLTVL.

V and J are TRBV19 and TRBJ2-1; 9 bases agree with TRBD1. The length of the CDR3 is 12 residues. The trim removed 9 bases at V and 7 bases at J, leaving 4 bases unmatched. Germline CDR1 and CDR2: LNHDA and SQIVND (reference sequence). CDR3 sequence: CASRDRANEQFF. CDR3 bases: TGTGCCAGCAGGGACAGGGCAAATGAGCAGTTCTTC. Supplemented by reference TRBV19 and TRBJ2-1, the full variable domain reads DGGITQSPKYLFRKEGQNVTLSCEQNLNHDAMYWYRQDPGQGLRLIYYSQIVNDFQKGDIAEGYSVSREKKESFPLTVTSAQKNPTAFYLCASRDRANEQFFGPGTRLTVL.

The chain has TRBV4-3 and TRBJ2-3, with D possibly matching TRBD2 (6 bases). V was shortened by 0 bases and J by 4 bases, with 11 bases between the two germline ends. CDR1 is LGHNA and CDR2 is YSLEER in the germline V gene. The CDR3 runs to 15 residues. The CDR3 loop reads CASSQDRGSADTQYF. Written as DNA, the CDR3 is TGCGCCAGCAGCCAAGATCGGGGGTCCGCAGATACGCAGTATTTT.

The J gene is TRBJ1-2, the V gene TRBV19, with 8 positions matching TRBD1. V gave up 3 bases and J gave up 4 bases; unmatched junction bases: 4. CDR1 and CDR2 from the germline V gene are LNHDA and SQIVND (reference sequence). The CDR3 spans 14 residues. The CDR3 here is CASSISQGAYGYTF. The CDR3 coding sequence is TGTGCCAGTAGTATCAGCCAGGGGGCCTATGGCTACACCTTC.

This rearrangement joins TRBV7-6 to TRBJ2-1, with a possible D match to TRBD2 (6 bases). The CDR3 contains 14 residues. Trimming shortened V by 0 bases and J by 3 bases, and 6 bases separated the two germline ends. Germline V gene lookup returns CDR1 SGHVS and CDR2 FNYEAQ. CDR3 region: CASSLARGYNEQFF. The CDR3 nucleotides are TGTGCCAGCAGCTTAGCGCGGGGCTACAATGAGCAGTTCTTC.

The chain uses TRBV12-2 and TRBJ2-1; the D segment call TRBD2 is taken from the table without a DNA check. TRBV12-2 is an annotated pseudogene. The CDR3 length is 13 residues. Here the CDR3 DNA reads TGTGCAAGTCGCTTAGTTTCATTAGAGGAGCAGTTCTTC. Protein sequence: CASRLVSLEEQFF.

The rearrangement links TRBV25-1 to TRBJ1-2; D possibly corresponds to TRBD1 (6 bases). CDR3 length: 14 residues. CDR1 MGHDK and CDR2 SYGVNS come from the germline V gene. The V end lost 8 bases, the J end lost 2 bases, and 15 bases lay between the germline ends. The DNA of the CDR3 is TGTGCCAGCGTGGGGGGGGCAGGGAACTATGGCTACACCTTC. It translates to CASVGGAGNYGYTF.

This clone was observed once. This chain uses TRBV5-6 with TRBJ1-5, with TRBD1 matching over 11 bases. CDR3 length: 15 amino acids. Germline values: CDR1 SGHDT, CDR2 YYEEEE. V trimming: 3 bases; J trimming: 5 bases; junction bases outside the gene matches: 4. CDR3 nucleotide sequence: TGTGCCAGCAGCTCCGGACAGGGGGCTTATCAGCCCCAGCATTTT. Protein product: CASSSGQGAYQPQHF.

J is TRBJ2-2 and V is TRBV11-1; TRBD1 is a possible D gene (6 bases). V gave up 4 bases and J gave up 2 bases, with 14 bases separating them. CDR3 size: 16 residues. CDR1 is SGHAT, CDR2 FQDESV, per germline (reference sequence). CDR3 in amino acids: CASSSSGTKNTGELFF. The DNA of the CDR3 is TGTGCCAGCAGCTCCTCCGGGACAAAAAACACCGGGGAGCTGTTTTTT.

The chain links TRBV19 to TRBJ1-5, with D uncertain. V lost 5 bases, J lost 0 bases, and 5 bases lay in between. Germline CDR1 LNHDA, CDR2 SQIVND (reference sequence). This CDR3 contains 13 residues. The DNA of the CDR3 is TGTGCCAGTAGTCCCTATAGCAATCAGCCCCAGCATTTT. Amino acid sequence: CASSPYSNQPQHF.

This chain connects TRBV19 to TRBJ2-5, with a possible D match to TRBD1 (6 bases). CDR3 length: 13 amino acids. V was trimmed by 7 bases and J by 3 bases, leaving 12 bases between them. Germline CDR1 and CDR2: LNHDA and SQIVND (reference sequence). CDR3 in DNA: TGTGCCAGTAATCTGAACAGGGAAGAGACCCAGTACTTC. It is translated as CASNLNREETQYF.

The chain is built from TRBV7-2 and TRBJ2-3; 11 nucleotides match TRBD2. V gave up 5 bases and J gave up 6 bases; unmatched junction bases: 16. The CDR3 runs to 18 residues. Germline CDR1 is SGHTA and CDR2 is FQGNSA. For the CDR3, the DNA is TGTGCCAGCAGCCCCCTCGGGCCACTAGCGGGAGTGTCGGATACGCAGTATTTT. It specifies CASSPLGPLAGVSDTQYF.

The chain recombines TRBV5-1 with TRBJ1-5; TRBD1 matches at 9 bases. The length of the CDR3 is 18 residues. Germline CDR1 is SGHRS and CDR2 is YFSETQ. Trimming took 5 bases from V and 2 from J; bases not matched to a gene: 14. The CDR3 region has the DNA TGCGCCAGCAGTCTAAAAGGGACAGGGCATGTGGGCAATCAGCCCCAGCATTTT. This sequence encodes CASSLKGTGHVGNQPQHF.

V gene TRBV7-8 combines with J gene TRBJ2-7; 7 bases are a match to TRBD1. Germline values: CDR1 SGHVS, CDR2 FQNEAQ. Losses at the gene ends were 1 base for V and 4 bases for J; bases not matched to a gene: 13. The CDR3 length is 17 residues. Written as DNA, the CDR3 is TGTGCCAGCAGCTTAGGATTCTTGAGACAGGGAGTATACGAGCAGTACTTC. Translating gives CASSLGFLRQGVYEQYF. Variable domain in full (rest from reference TRBV7-8 and TRBJ2-7): GAGVSQSPRYKVAKRGQDVALRCDPISGHVSLFWYQQALGQGPEFLTYFQNEAQLDKSGLPSDRFFAERPEGSVSTLKIQRTQQEDSAVYLCASSLGFLRQGVYEQYFGPGTRLTVT.

V and J are TRBV19 and TRBJ2-2; D uncertain. Germline CDR1 and CDR2: LNHDA and SQIVND (reference sequence). The CDR3 contains 14 residues. Between the trimmed V and J ends, which lost 9 bases and 0 bases, there was a span of 11 bases. The CDR3 nucleotides read TGTGCCAGAAACAGATCCGCGAACACCGGGGAGCTGTTTTTT. It encodes CARNRSANTGELFF.

This clone was picked up one time. The chain combines TRBV7-2 with TRBJ2-5, with TRBD2 matching 16 bases. The length of the CDR3 is 16 residues. V lost 4 bases, J lost 7 bases, and 6 bases stayed unmatched. The germline CDR1 and CDR2 sequences are SGHTA and FQGNSA. CDR3 sequence: CASSSGLAGGRGTQYF. The CDR3 DNA follows: TGTGCCAGCAGCTCGGGACTAGCGGGGGGGCGGGGGACCCAGTACTTC.

The chain joins TRBV9 to TRBJ1-1; weak D call: TRBD1 (6 bases). This CDR3 region has 14 residues. Trimming left V 0 bases short and J 7 bases short, with 13 bases between. Germline CDR1 reads SGDLS; CDR2 reads YYNGEE. CDR3 loop: CASSVALGAVEAFF. DNA of the CDR3: TGTGCCAGCAGCGTAGCTCTGGGGGCAGTTGAAGCTTTCTTT.

The chain links TRBV7-6 to TRBJ2-5; TRBD2 matches 7 bases. V shed 8 bases and J 2 bases; nucleotides not matched to a gene: 5. The CDR3 spans 13 residues. Germline loops: CDR1 SGHVS, CDR2 FNYEAQ. The CDR3 region is CASGRDYQETQYF. In DNA form, the CDR3 reads TGTGCCAGCGGGAGGGACTATCAAGAGACCCAGTACTTC.